Listed below are T cell receptor beta chains from one sample, sequenced in a study of blood T cells in healthy people across ages. TCRdb recomputed calls from the 5' RACE reads with MiXCR, one row per CDR3 protein. The table shows nearly 1 million distinct CDR3 sequences, with roughly 51% occurring only once. The sample was blood. The origin of the receptors is a woman aged 55-69 years in good health. CDR3s include the opening cysteine and the closing phenylalanine or tryptophan. Each record gives: J gene, clone size, D gene, V gene, CDR3 protein, CDR3 DNA. D genes are given only for firm matches. Clone size, where shown, is once, few, many, or a class for clones that have expanded.

j_gene: TRBJ2-1; abundance: NA; d_gene: NA; v_gene: TRBV20-1; CDR3aa: CSPDRGYNEQFF; CDR3nt: TGCAGTCCGGACAGAGGATACAATGAGCAGTTCTTC
j_gene: TRBJ1-1; abundance: NA; d_gene: NA; v_gene: TRBV5-1; CDR3aa: CASSYDRKLMNTEAFF; CDR3nt: TGCGCCAGCAGCTACGACAGAAAGCTCATGAACACTGAAGCTTTCTTT
j_gene: TRBJ1-2; abundance: NA; d_gene: NA; v_gene: TRBV28; CDR3aa: CASSLWSGPDGYTF; CDR3nt: TGTGCCAGCAGTTTATGGTCAGGGCCCGATGGCTACACCTTC
j_gene: TRBJ2-5; abundance: few; d_gene: NA; v_gene: TRBV20-1; CDR3aa: CSASPRVDVVETQYF; CDR3nt: TGCAGTGCTAGCCCGCGGGTGGACGTGGTCGAGACCCAGTACTTC
j_gene: TRBJ2-7; abundance: few; d_gene: TRBD2; v_gene: TRBV7-2; CDR3aa: CASSLWASGGREQYF; CDR3nt: TGTGCCAGCAGCTTATGGGCTAGCGGCGGAAGGGAGCAGTACTTC
j_gene: TRBJ1-2; abundance: NA; d_gene: NA; v_gene: TRBV18; CDR3aa: CASSPGPGNDYGYTF; CDR3nt: TGTGCCAGCTCACCCGGACCGGGAAATGACTATGGCTACACCTTC
j_gene: TRBJ2-5; abundance: few; d_gene: TRBD2; v_gene: TRBV4-1; CDR3aa: CASSRTRTSGLKTQYF; CDR3nt: TGCGCCAGCAGCCGTACCCGGACTAGCGGGCTGAAGACCCAGTACTTC
j_gene: TRBJ1-2; abundance: NA; d_gene: NA; v_gene: TRBV4-3; CDR3aa: CASSQDLGARLGYGYTF; CDR3nt: TGCGCCAGCAGCCAAGATCTTGGGGCCAGGCTTGGCTATGGCTACACCTTC
j_gene: TRBJ1-2; abundance: few; d_gene: NA; v_gene: TRBV10-3; CDR3aa: CASSGSSNYGYTF; CDR3nt: TGTGCCTCATCGGGCAGTTCTAACTATGGCTACACCTTC
j_gene: TRBJ1-5; abundance: NA; d_gene: TRBD1; v_gene: TRBV27; CDR3aa: CASSPRGLGNQPRHF; CDR3nt: TGTGCCAGCTCTCCAAGGGGGCTCGGGAATCAGCCCCGGCATTTT
j_gene: TRBJ2-7; abundance: NA; d_gene: NA; v_gene: TRBV19; CDR3aa: CARGRWDFHYEQYF; CDR3nt: TGTGCCAGAGGACGATGGGACTTTCACTACGAGCAGTACTTC
j_gene: TRBJ1-1; abundance: NA; d_gene: NA; v_gene: TRBV6-5; CDR3aa: CASSRQAMNTEAFF; CDR3nt: TGTGCCAGCAGTAGACAGGCTATGAACACTGAAGCTTTCTTT
j_gene: TRBJ1-2; abundance: NA; d_gene: NA; v_gene: TRBV27; CDR3aa: CASSGGGRMGYTF; CDR3nt: TGTGCCAGCAGTGGTGGGGGAAGGATGGGCTACACCTTC
j_gene: TRBJ1-4; abundance: NA; d_gene: NA; v_gene: TRBV27; CDR3aa: CASSLNRASEKLFF; CDR3nt: TGTGCCAGCAGTTTAAACAGGGCAAGCGAAAAACTGTTTTTT
j_gene: TRBJ2-1; abundance: NA; d_gene: TRBD2; v_gene: TRBV4-1; CDR3aa: CASSQDPTAWAGGSSYNEQFF; CDR3nt: TGCGCCAGCAGCCAAGATCCCACAGCTTGGGCGGGGGGGAGCTCCTACAATGAGCAGTTCTTC
j_gene: TRBJ1-5; abundance: NA; d_gene: TRBD1; v_gene: TRBV28; CDR3aa: CASSFLGGQGNQPQHF; CDR3nt: TGTGCCAGCAGTTTTCTAGGGGGACAGGGTAATCAGCCCCAGCATTTT
j_gene: TRBJ2-7; abundance: few; d_gene: TRBD1; v_gene: TRBV4-2; CDR3aa: CASSQVTGDRHEQYF; CDR3nt: TGTGCCAGCAGCCAGGTTACAGGGGATCGCCACGAGCAGTACTTC
j_gene: TRBJ2-1; abundance: NA; d_gene: TRBD2; v_gene: TRBV29-1; CDR3aa: CSVPLAGVRESEFF; CDR3nt: TGCAGCGTACCACTAGCGGGAGTGAGGGAATCTGAGTTCTTC
j_gene: TRBJ2-7; abundance: few; d_gene: NA; v_gene: TRBV7-2; CDR3aa: CASSRSPSYEQYF; CDR3nt: TGTGCCAGCAGCCGAAGCCCTTCCTACGAGCAGTACTTC
j_gene: TRBJ2-5; abundance: NA; d_gene: NA; v_gene: TRBV24-1; CDR3aa: CATSDSATVGETQYF; CDR3nt: TGTGCCACCAGTGATTCGGCGACAGTGGGAGAGACCCAGTACTTC
j_gene: TRBJ2-7; abundance: NA; d_gene: TRBD1; v_gene: TRBV5-1; CDR3aa: CASSPYGTVSSYEQYF; CDR3nt: TGCGCCAGCAGCCCCTATGGGACAGTCTCTTCCTACGAGCAGTACTTC
j_gene: TRBJ2-3; abundance: NA; d_gene: NA; v_gene: TRBV5-1; CDR3aa: CAGSLIGGTPDTQYF; CDR3nt: TGCGCCGGCAGCTTGATCGGCGGGACCCCAGATACGCAGTATTTT
j_gene: TRBJ1-6; abundance: NA; d_gene: TRBD1; v_gene: TRBV6-5; CDR3aa: CTSSWGQYNSPLHF; CDR3nt: TGTACCAGCAGTTGGGGACAGTATAATTCACCCCTCCACTTT
j_gene: TRBJ2-1; abundance: few; d_gene: TRBD2; v_gene: TRBV10-3; CDR3aa: CATRTSGSSHNEQFF; CDR3nt: TGTGCCACCAGGACTAGCGGGAGTTCTCACAATGAGCAGTTCTTC
j_gene: TRBJ2-4; abundance: once; d_gene: NA; v_gene: TRBV10-3; CDR3aa: CAISESTGEGAKNIQYF; CDR3nt: TGTGCCATCAGTGAGTCGACAGGGGAGGGAGCCAAAAACATTCAGTACTTC
j_gene: TRBJ1-5; abundance: NA; d_gene: NA; v_gene: TRBV20-1; CDR3aa: CSATGTYNQPQHF; CDR3nt: TGCAGTGCAACCGGGACATACAATCAGCCCCAGCATTTT
j_gene: TRBJ1-5; abundance: NA; d_gene: NA; v_gene: TRBV4-1; CDR3aa: CASRVLGSSNQPQHF; CDR3nt: TGCGCCAGCCGCGTACTGGGGTCCAGCAATCAGCCCCAGCATTTT
j_gene: TRBJ2-3; abundance: NA; d_gene: TRBD2; v_gene: TRBV5-1; CDR3aa: CASSRLAGVSTDTQYF; CDR3nt: TGCGCCAGCAGCAGGTTAGCGGGAGTAAGCACAGATACGCAGTATTTT
j_gene: TRBJ2-3; abundance: once; d_gene: NA; v_gene: TRBV6-2/TRBV6-3; CDR3aa: CASSYLGLDTQYF; CDR3nt: TGTGCCAGCAGTTACCTGGGACTAGATACGCAGTATTTT
j_gene: TRBJ2-7; abundance: NA; d_gene: NA; v_gene: TRBV28; CDR3aa: CASSFIGYYEQYF; CDR3nt: TGTGCCAGCAGTTTTATTGGGTACTACGAGCAGTACTTC
j_gene: TRBJ2-3; abundance: NA; d_gene: NA; v_gene: TRBV6-2/TRBV6-3; CDR3aa: CASSYVGRGTDTQYF; CDR3nt: TGTGCCAGCAGTTACGTTGGGAGAGGCACAGATACGCAGTATTTT
j_gene: TRBJ1-6; abundance: NA; d_gene: NA; v_gene: TRBV20-1; CDR3aa: CSAQKKGSPLHF; CDR3nt: TGCAGTGCCCAAAAAAAGGGTTCACCCCTCCACTTT
j_gene: TRBJ2-7; abundance: NA; d_gene: NA; v_gene: TRBV20-1; CDR3aa: CSARNRESYEQYF; CDR3nt: TGCAGTGCTCGAAACAGGGAATCCTACGAGCAGTACTTC
j_gene: TRBJ2-7; abundance: NA; d_gene: TRBD1; v_gene: TRBV28; CDR3aa: CASSLEWTGGSYEQYF; CDR3nt: TGTGCCAGCAGCCTTGAGTGGACAGGGGGCTCCTACGAGCAGTACTTC
j_gene: TRBJ2-1; abundance: few; d_gene: TRBD2; v_gene: TRBV29-1; CDR3aa: CSVHLPGLAQNEQFF; CDR3nt: TGCAGCGTCCATCTTCCGGGACTAGCGCAAAATGAGCAGTTCTTC
j_gene: TRBJ2-5; abundance: NA; d_gene: TRBD2; v_gene: TRBV24-1; CDR3aa: CATSDPLTRGGETQYF; CDR3nt: TGTGCCACCAGTGATCCCCTAACCCGCGGGGGGGAGACCCAGTACTTC
j_gene: TRBJ2-4; abundance: NA; d_gene: NA; v_gene: TRBV7-2; CDR3aa: CASSFPGPQIKQYF; CDR3nt: TGTGCCAGCAGCTTTCCGGGACCTCAAATCAAGCAGTACTTC
j_gene: TRBJ2-7; abundance: NA; d_gene: NA; v_gene: TRBV5-1; CDR3aa: CASSLLVPLYEQYF; CDR3nt: TGCGCCAGCAGCTTGCTAGTCCCACTCTACGAGCAGTACTTC
j_gene: TRBJ2-1; abundance: few; d_gene: NA; v_gene: TRBV20-1; CDR3aa: CSAPVAEGRNEQFF; CDR3nt: TGCAGTGCTCCCGTAGCGGAGGGGCGCAATGAGCAGTTCTTC
j_gene: TRBJ2-1; abundance: NA; d_gene: TRBD2; v_gene: TRBV5-1; CDR3aa: CASSLRSGTRLNEQFF; CDR3nt: TGCGCCAGCAGCTTGCGGTCCGGGACTAGGTTAAATGAGCAGTTCTTC
j_gene: TRBJ2-5; abundance: NA; d_gene: NA; v_gene: TRBV15; CDR3aa: CATSSYGVETQYF; CDR3nt: TGTGCCACCAGCTCCTATGGGGTAGAGACCCAGTACTTC
j_gene: TRBJ2-7; abundance: few; d_gene: NA; v_gene: TRBV11-3; CDR3aa: CASSMTRGSSYEQYF; CDR3nt: TGTGCCAGCAGCATGACTAGAGGGAGCTCCTACGAGCAGTACTTC
j_gene: TRBJ2-3; abundance: NA; d_gene: NA; v_gene: TRBV7-2; CDR3aa: CASSLGGHADTQYF; CDR3nt: TGTGCCAGCAGCTTAGGGGGACATGCAGATACGCAGTATTTT
j_gene: TRBJ1-5; abundance: NA; d_gene: TRBD1; v_gene: TRBV6-1; CDR3aa: CASSPGQIYQPQHF; CDR3nt: TGTGCCAGCAGTCCGGGACAGATCTATCAGCCCCAGCATTTT
j_gene: TRBJ2-1; abundance: NA; d_gene: TRBD2; v_gene: TRBV7-9; CDR3aa: CASSTLPLERAGAVNEQFF; CDR3nt: TGTGCCAGCAGCACACTCCCACTCGAGCGGGCGGGAGCGGTCAATGAGCAGTTCTTC
j_gene: TRBJ2-7; abundance: NA; d_gene: TRBD2; v_gene: TRBV7-2; CDR3aa: CASSLSLAGPYEQYF; CDR3nt: TGTGCCAGCAGCTTATCTCTAGCGGGGCCCTACGAGCAGTACTTC
j_gene: TRBJ2-5; abundance: NA; d_gene: TRBD1; v_gene: TRBV28; CDR3aa: CASKKGGSKTQYF; CDR3nt: TGTGCCAGCAAAAAAGGGGGCTCGAAGACCCAGTACTTC
j_gene: TRBJ2-1; abundance: few; d_gene: TRBD2; v_gene: TRBV7-2; CDR3aa: CASSLLSGVRNEQFF; CDR3nt: TGTGCCAGCAGCTTGCTGAGCGGGGTTCGGAATGAGCAGTTCTTC
j_gene: TRBJ2-1; abundance: NA; d_gene: TRBD1; v_gene: TRBV7-8; CDR3aa: CASSLSAGTGARNEQFF; CDR3nt: TGTGCCAGCAGCTTATCGGCAGGGACAGGGGCTAGGAATGAGCAGTTCTTC
j_gene: TRBJ2-7; abundance: few; d_gene: NA; v_gene: TRBV10-3; CDR3aa: CATRSDKSSYEQYF; CDR3nt: TGTGCCACCCGATCGGACAAGAGCTCCTACGAGCAGTACTTC
j_gene: TRBJ2-7; abundance: NA; d_gene: NA; v_gene: TRBV7-2; CDR3aa: CANSLLAGSYEQYF; CDR3nt: TGTGCCAACAGCTTATTGGCAGGCTCCTACGAGCAGTACTTC